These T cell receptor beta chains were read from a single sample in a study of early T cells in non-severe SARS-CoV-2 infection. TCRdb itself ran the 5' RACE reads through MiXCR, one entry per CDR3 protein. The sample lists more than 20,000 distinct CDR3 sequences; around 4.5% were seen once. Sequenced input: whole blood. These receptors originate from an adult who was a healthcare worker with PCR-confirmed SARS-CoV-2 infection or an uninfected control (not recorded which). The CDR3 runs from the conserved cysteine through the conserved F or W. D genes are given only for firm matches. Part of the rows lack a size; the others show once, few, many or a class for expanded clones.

cdr3_aa: CASSLTDRPGSEAFF
cdr3_nt: TGTGCCAGCAGCTTAACGGACAGGCCGGGCTCTGAAGCTTTCTTT
clone_size: medium-sized
d_call: TRBD1
j_call: TRBJ1-1
v_call: TRBV7-9

cdr3_aa: CASSPGTGPTDTQYF
cdr3_nt: TGTGCCAGCAGCCCCGGGACAGGACCCACAGATACGCAGTATTTT
clone_size: few
d_call: TRBD1
j_call: TRBJ2-3
v_call: TRBV7-3

cdr3_aa: CSAPDPGTSTDTQYF
cdr3_nt: TGCAGTGCCCCCGATCCCGGGACTAGCACAGATACGCAGTATTTT
clone_size: few
d_call: NA
j_call: TRBJ2-3
v_call: TRBV20-1

cdr3_aa: CASSLSPQTGLTSYEQYF
cdr3_nt: TGTGCCAGCAGTTTATCACCCCAAACCGGGCTTACCTCCTACGAGCAGTACTTC
clone_size: many
d_call: NA
j_call: TRBJ2-7
v_call: TRBV28

cdr3_aa: CASSPGLAGGRRNEQFF
cdr3_nt: TGCGCCAGCAGCCCGGGACTAGCGGGAGGCCGCCGGAATGAGCAGTTCTTC
clone_size: few
d_call: TRBD2
j_call: TRBJ2-1
v_call: TRBV5-1

cdr3_aa: CASSLATSALSSYNEQFF
cdr3_nt: TGCGCCAGCAGCTTGGCCACTAGCGCGCTGAGCTCCTACAATGAGCAGTTCTTC
clone_size: many
d_call: TRBD2
j_call: TRBJ2-1
v_call: TRBV5-1

cdr3_aa: CATSDAGRRQETQYF
cdr3_nt: TGTGCCACCAGTGATGCGGGACGGCGCCAAGAGACCCAGTACTTC
clone_size: medium-sized
d_call: NA
j_call: TRBJ2-5
v_call: TRBV24-1

cdr3_aa: CASSLDRADQPQHF
cdr3_nt: TGTGCCAGCAGTCTAGACAGGGCGGATCAGCCCCAGCATTTT
clone_size: many
d_call: TRBD1
j_call: TRBJ1-5
v_call: TRBV28

cdr3_aa: CASSVSSGSVYEQYF
cdr3_nt: TGTGCCAGCAGTGTATCTAGCGGGAGTGTCTACGAGCAGTACTTC
clone_size: many
d_call: TRBD2
j_call: TRBJ2-7
v_call: TRBV27

cdr3_aa: CASSHGQAHNEQFF
cdr3_nt: TGTGCCAGCAGCCACGGACAGGCCCACAATGAGCAGTTCTTC
clone_size: many
d_call: TRBD1
j_call: TRBJ2-1
v_call: TRBV3-1

cdr3_aa: CASRADRAYEQYF
cdr3_nt: TGTGCCAGCAGGGCGGACAGGGCCTACGAGCAGTACTTC
clone_size: many
d_call: TRBD1
j_call: TRBJ2-7
v_call: TRBV27

cdr3_aa: CASSLDGRRDYEQYF
cdr3_nt: TGTGCCAGCAGTTTAGATGGACGCAGAGACTACGAGCAGTACTTC
clone_size: many
d_call: NA
j_call: TRBJ2-7
v_call: TRBV12-3/TRBV12-4

cdr3_aa: CASSQGRLLANEQFF
cdr3_nt: TGCGCCAGCAGCCAAGGGAGACTCCTAGCCAATGAGCAGTTCTTC
clone_size: many
d_call: NA
j_call: TRBJ2-1
v_call: TRBV4-3

cdr3_aa: CASSQAVGTLSYNEQFF
cdr3_nt: TGTGCCAGCAGCCAAGCTGTTGGGACACTATCCTACAATGAGCAGTTCTTC
clone_size: many
d_call: NA
j_call: TRBJ2-1
v_call: TRBV3-1

cdr3_aa: CASSLAWPEATYNSPLHF
cdr3_nt: TGTGCCAGCAGTTTAGCCTGGCCAGAGGCAACCTATAATTCACCCCTCCACTTT
clone_size: many
d_call: NA
j_call: TRBJ1-6
v_call: TRBV12-3/TRBV12-4

cdr3_aa: CASSYSSQPHYEQYF
cdr3_nt: TGTGCCAGCAGTTACTCGAGCCAGCCCCACTACGAGCAGTACTTC
clone_size: many
d_call: NA
j_call: TRBJ2-7
v_call: TRBV6-5

cdr3_aa: CASSSGLASNTGELFF
cdr3_nt: TGTGCCAGCAGCTCGGGACTAGCTAGTAACACCGGGGAGCTGTTTTTT
clone_size: many
d_call: TRBD2
j_call: TRBJ2-2
v_call: TRBV13

cdr3_aa: CSAVALQILTDTQYF
cdr3_nt: TGCAGTGCTGTTGCCCTGCAGATCCTCACAGATACGCAGTATTTT
clone_size: NA
d_call: NA
j_call: TRBJ2-3
v_call: TRBV20-1

cdr3_aa: CASSPSATDGEQFF
cdr3_nt: TGTGCCAGCAGCCCTAGCGCCACAGACGGTGAGCAGTTCTTC
clone_size: many
d_call: NA
j_call: TRBJ2-1
v_call: TRBV3-1

cdr3_aa: CASSLHGWGTEAFF
cdr3_nt: TGCGCCAGCAGCTTGCACGGGTGGGGCACTGAAGCTTTCTTT
clone_size: many
d_call: NA
j_call: TRBJ1-1
v_call: TRBV5-1

cdr3_aa: CASSILGTSGELFF
cdr3_nt: TGTGCCAGTAGTATCCTAGGAACGAGCGGGGAGCTGTTTTTT
clone_size: NA
d_call: NA
j_call: TRBJ2-2
v_call: TRBV19

cdr3_aa: CSARDGVARFF
cdr3_nt: TGCAGTGCTAGAGATGGGGTAGCACGGTTCTTC
clone_size: many
d_call: NA
j_call: TRBJ2-1
v_call: TRBV20-1

cdr3_aa: CASSQVGGPSLFF
cdr3_nt: TGTGCCAGCAGCCAAGTCGGAGGCCCGTCGCTGTTTTTT
clone_size: many
d_call: NA
j_call: TRBJ1-4
v_call: TRBV14

cdr3_aa: CASSLMGTMNSNQPQHF
cdr3_nt: TGTGCCAGCAGCTTAATGGGGACAATGAATAGCAATCAGCCCCAGCATTTT
clone_size: many
d_call: NA
j_call: TRBJ1-5
v_call: TRBV27

cdr3_aa: CASSLQGSSYGYTF
cdr3_nt: TGTGCCAGCAGCTTACAGGGCTCTAGCTATGGCTACACCTTC
clone_size: many
d_call: NA
j_call: TRBJ1-2
v_call: TRBV5-4

cdr3_aa: CASSPGTSGYTGELFF
cdr3_nt: TGTGCCAGCAGCCCCGGGACTAGCGGTTACACCGGGGAGCTGTTTTTT
clone_size: many
d_call: TRBD2
j_call: TRBJ2-2
v_call: TRBV7-3

cdr3_aa: CASSHPGLAGGPDQETQYF
cdr3_nt: TGCGCCAGCAGCCATCCCGGACTAGCGGGAGGGCCAGACCAAGAGACCCAGTACTTC
clone_size: many
d_call: TRBD2
j_call: TRBJ2-5
v_call: TRBV4-1

cdr3_aa: CASSPLRTRQDRNEQFF
cdr3_nt: TGTGCCAGCAGTCCTCTTAGGACTAGACAGGACCGTAATGAGCAGTTCTTC
clone_size: many
d_call: NA
j_call: TRBJ2-1
v_call: TRBV6-2/TRBV6-3

cdr3_aa: CASSLDPGTSVEYF
cdr3_nt: TGTGCCAGCAGCTTAGACCCCGGGACTAGCGTGGAGTACTTC
clone_size: many
d_call: TRBD2
j_call: TRBJ2-7
v_call: TRBV11-2

cdr3_aa: CASSGLAGGPAGANVLTF
cdr3_nt: TGTGCCAGCAGCGGACTAGCGGGAGGACCGGCCGGGGCCAACGTCCTGACTTTC
clone_size: many
d_call: TRBD2
j_call: TRBJ2-6
v_call: TRBV2

cdr3_aa: CASSLSRGGTEAFF
cdr3_nt: TGTGCCAGCAGTTTATCGCGAGGCGGAACTGAAGCTTTCTTT
clone_size: few
d_call: NA
j_call: TRBJ1-1
v_call: TRBV27

cdr3_aa: CASSLDLVGNRDTEAFF
cdr3_nt: TGTGCCAGCAGCTTAGATCTTGTAGGGAATCGGGACACTGAAGCTTTCTTT
clone_size: NA
d_call: NA
j_call: TRBJ1-1
v_call: TRBV11-3

cdr3_aa: CASSLGVQGTDTQYF
cdr3_nt: TGTGCCAGCAGCTTAGGAGTCCAGGGCACAGATACGCAGTATTTT
clone_size: many
d_call: NA
j_call: TRBJ2-3
v_call: TRBV7-9

cdr3_aa: CASSSPGAGVRAQYF
cdr3_nt: TGTGCCAGCAGCTCCCCGGGGGCGGGAGTGAGGGCGCAGTATTTT
clone_size: many
d_call: NA
j_call: TRBJ2-3
v_call: TRBV7-2

cdr3_aa: CASSPAGGWGTEAFF
cdr3_nt: TGTGCCAGCAGCCCCGCTGGGGGCTGGGGGACTGAAGCTTTCTTT
clone_size: NA
d_call: NA
j_call: TRBJ1-1
v_call: TRBV14

cdr3_aa: CASGAKMNTEAFF
cdr3_nt: TGCGCCAGCGGGGCAAAAATGAACACTGAAGCTTTCTTT
clone_size: many
d_call: NA
j_call: TRBJ1-1
v_call: TRBV5-1

cdr3_aa: CSARERQGGSYGYTF
cdr3_nt: TGCAGTGCTAGAGAGAGACAGGGCGGGTCCTATGGCTACACCTTC
clone_size: many
d_call: TRBD1
j_call: TRBJ1-2
v_call: TRBV20-1

cdr3_aa: CASSLAPLGTGVGSYGYTF
cdr3_nt: TGTGCCAGCAGCTTAGCCCCGCTGGGCACAGGGGTTGGGTCCTATGGCTACACCTTC
clone_size: many
d_call: TRBD1
j_call: TRBJ1-2
v_call: TRBV7-2

cdr3_aa: CSARPRQGSNEQYF
cdr3_nt: TGCAGTGCTAGACCCCGACAGGGGAGCAACGAGCAGTACTTC
clone_size: many
d_call: TRBD1
j_call: TRBJ2-7
v_call: TRBV20-1

cdr3_aa: CASSGRDPQYF
cdr3_nt: TGTGCCAGCAGTGGAAGGGACCCACAGTACTTC
clone_size: few
d_call: NA
j_call: TRBJ2-5
v_call: TRBV28